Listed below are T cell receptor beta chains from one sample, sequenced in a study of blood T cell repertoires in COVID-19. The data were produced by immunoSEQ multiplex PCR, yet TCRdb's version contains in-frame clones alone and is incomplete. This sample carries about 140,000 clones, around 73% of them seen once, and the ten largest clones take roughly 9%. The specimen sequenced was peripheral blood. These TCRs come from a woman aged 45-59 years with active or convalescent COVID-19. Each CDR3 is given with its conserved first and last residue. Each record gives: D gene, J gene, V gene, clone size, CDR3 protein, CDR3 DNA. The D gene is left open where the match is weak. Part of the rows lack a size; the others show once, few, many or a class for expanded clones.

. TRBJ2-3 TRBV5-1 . CASEKEPGTDTQYF TGCGCCAGCGAAAAGGAGCCGGGCACAGATACGCAGTATTTT
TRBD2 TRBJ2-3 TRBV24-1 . CATSDRVSSGRGGPDTQYF TGTGCCACCAGTGACCGCGTCTCTAGCGGGAGGGGTGGCCCAGATACGCAGTATTTT
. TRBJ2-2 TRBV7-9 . CASSLGHKTGELFF TGTGCCAGCAGCTTAGGACATAAAACCGGGGAGCTGTTTTTT
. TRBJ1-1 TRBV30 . CAWSQGLGTEAFF TGTGCCTGGAGTCAGGGTTTGGGCACTGAAGCTTTCTTT
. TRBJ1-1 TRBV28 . CASSSPGGYTEAFF TGTGCCAGCAGTTCCCCCGGGGGGTACACTGAAGCTTTCTTT
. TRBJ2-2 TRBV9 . CASSVVSLGELFF TGTGCCAGCAGCGTAGTTTCTCTCGGGGAGCTGTTTTTT
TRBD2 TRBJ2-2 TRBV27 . CASSLAGASGELFF TGTGCCAGCAGCCTAGCGGGAGCATCTGGGGAGCTGTTTTTT
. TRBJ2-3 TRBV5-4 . CASSLDAVGDTQYF TGTGCCAGCAGCTTGGATGCGGTCGGAGATACGCAGTATTTT
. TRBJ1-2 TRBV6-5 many CASSYGQGTLYGYTF TGTGCCAGCAGTTACGGGCAGGGAACTCTGTATGGCTACACCTTC
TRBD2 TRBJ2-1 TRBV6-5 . CASSSPSGRAQNEQFF TGTGCCAGCAGTTCCCCTAGCGGGAGGGCCCAAAATGAGCAGTTCTTC
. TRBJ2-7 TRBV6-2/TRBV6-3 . CASSRGDYEQYF TGTGCCAGCAGCCGGGGAGACTACGAGCAGTACTTC
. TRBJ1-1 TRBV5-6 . CASSLLSSTEGGAFF TGTGCCAGCAGCTTACTAAGCAGTACCGAAGGGGGAGCTTTCTTT
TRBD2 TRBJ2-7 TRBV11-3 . CASSSSGATYEQYF TGTGCCAGCAGCTCTAGCGGGGCCACCTACGAGCAGTACTTC
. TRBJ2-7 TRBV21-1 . CASSRPIPGQDFCEQYF TGTGCCAGCAGCCGCCCCATTCCGGGACAGGATTTTTGCGAGCAGTACTTC
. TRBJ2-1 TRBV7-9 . CASSPYNEQFF TGTGCCAGCAGCCCGTACAATGAGCAGTTCTTC
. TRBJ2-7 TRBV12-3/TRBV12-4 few CASSLVAWSEQYF TGTGCCAGCAGTTTAGTAGCGTGGAGTGAGCAGTACTTC
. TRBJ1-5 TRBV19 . CASLGGRNQPQHF TGTGCCAGCCTAGGGGGTCGCAATCAGCCCCAGCATTTT
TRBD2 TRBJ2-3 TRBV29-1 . CSVDSPSGGGTQYF TGCAGCGTTGATTCCCCTAGCGGGGGAGGCACGCAGTATTTT
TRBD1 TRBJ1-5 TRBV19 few CASTDRDGHQPQHF TGTGCCAGTACCGACAGGGACGGGCATCAGCCCCAGCATTTT
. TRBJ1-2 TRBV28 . CASSLLGFGGTYGYTF TGTGCCAGCAGTTTATTAGGGTTCGGGGGGACCTATGGCTACACCTTC
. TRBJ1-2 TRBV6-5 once CASSYSGEGYGYTF TGTGCCAGCAGTTACTCCGGGGAGGGCTATGGCTACACCTTC
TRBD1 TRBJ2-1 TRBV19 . CASSSLRQGAYNEQFF TGTGCCAGTAGTAGCCTCAGACAGGGCGCCTACAATGAGCAGTTCTTC
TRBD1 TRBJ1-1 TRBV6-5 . CASRLQGETEAFF TGTGCCAGCAGGTTACAGGGGGAAACTGAAGCTTTCTTT
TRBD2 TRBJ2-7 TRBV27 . CASSLGPSGTNEQYF TGTGCCAGCAGTTTGGGGCCTAGCGGGACTAACGAGCAGTACTTC
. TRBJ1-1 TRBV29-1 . CSVEDRSTGAFF TGCAGCGTTGAAGATCGATCAACGGGTGCTTTCTTT
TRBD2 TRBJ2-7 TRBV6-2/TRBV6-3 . CASSTGGFSYEQYF TGTGCCAGCAGCACCGGGGGGTTCTCCTACGAGCAGTACTTC
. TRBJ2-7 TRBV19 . CASRKRSSYEQYF TGTGCCAGTAGGAAGAGGAGCTCCTACGAGCAGTACTTC
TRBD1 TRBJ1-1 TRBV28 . CASSGDRVDSNTEAFF TGTGCCAGCAGCGGCGACAGGGTGGACTCGAACACTGAAGCTTTCTTT
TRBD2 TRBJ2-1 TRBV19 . CASSVRGTSGSWSSYNEQFF TGTGCCAGTAGTGTCCGAGGGACTAGCGGGAGCTGGAGCTCCTACAATGAGCAGTTCTTC
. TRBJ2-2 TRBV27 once CASSLTGFAGELFF TGTGCCAGCAGCTTAACAGGGTTTGCCGGGGAGCTGTTTTTT
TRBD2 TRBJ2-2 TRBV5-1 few CASKAGDTNTGELFF TGCGCCAGCAAGGCGGGGGATACCAACACCGGGGAGCTGTTTTTT
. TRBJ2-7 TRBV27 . CASSISGGRGSYEQYF TGTGCCAGCAGCATATCCGGGGGGCGAGGCTCCTACGAGCAGTACTTC
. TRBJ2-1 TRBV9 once CASSVAGTLSYNEQFF TGTGCCAGCAGCGTAGCTGGGACTTTATCCTACAATGAGCAGTTCTTC
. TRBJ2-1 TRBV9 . CASSATGMTNEQFF TGTGCCAGCAGCGCTACAGGGATGACCAATGAGCAGTTCTTC
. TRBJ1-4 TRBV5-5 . CASSSTGGVVNEKLFF TGTGCCAGCAGCTCCACTGGGGGGGTCGTTAATGAAAAACTGTTTTTT
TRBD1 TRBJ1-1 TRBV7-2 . CASSLQGVNTEAFF TGTGCCAGCAGCTTACAGGGGGTAAACACTGAAGCTTTCTTT
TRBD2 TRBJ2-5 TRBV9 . CASSVVAGTGDGTQYF TGTGCCAGCAGCGTAGTAGCGGGAACGGGGGATGGGACCCAGTACTTC
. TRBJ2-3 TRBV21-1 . CASSKDVVGQESTDTQYF TGTGCCAGCAGCAAAGACGTGGTAGGACAGGAAAGCACAGATACGCAGTATTTT
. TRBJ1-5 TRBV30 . CAWSGGHSGNQPQHF TGTGCCTGGAGTGGAGGGCACAGTGGCAATCAGCCCCAGCATTTT
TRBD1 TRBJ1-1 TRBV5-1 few CASSLAVPGGGAEAFF TGCGCCAGCAGCTTGGCCGTACCAGGGGGCGGAGCTGAAGCTTTCTTT
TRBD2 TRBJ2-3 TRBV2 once CASRDLIGTSGGGSTDTQYF TGTGCCAGCAGGGATCTAATCGGGACTAGCGGCGGAGGAAGCACAGATACGCAGTATTTT
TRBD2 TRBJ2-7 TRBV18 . CASSSWSGGNEQYF TGTGCCAGCTCCTCTTGGAGCGGGGGGAACGAGCAGTACTTC
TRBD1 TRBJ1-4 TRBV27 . CASSSTGFRTNEKLFF TGTGCCAGCAGTTCGACAGGGTTTCGTACTAATGAAAAACTGTTTTTT
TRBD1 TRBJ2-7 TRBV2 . CASRPGQGAYEQYF TGTGCCAGCAGGCCCGGACAGGGGGCCTACGAGCAGTACTTC
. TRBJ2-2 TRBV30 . CAWSFMTGELFF TGTGCCTGGAGCTTTATGACCGGGGAGCTGTTTTTT
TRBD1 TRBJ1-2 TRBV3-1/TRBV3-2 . CASSQEGQGAYYGYTF TGTGCCAGCAGCCAAGAAGGGCAGGGGGCATACTATGGCTACACCTTC
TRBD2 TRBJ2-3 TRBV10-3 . CATSSGEGDTQYF TGTGCCACTAGTAGCGGGGAAGGAGATACGCAGTATTTT
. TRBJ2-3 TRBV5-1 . CASYDGVTSTDTQYF TGCGCCAGCTACGACGGGGTGACTAGCACAGATACGCAGTATTTT
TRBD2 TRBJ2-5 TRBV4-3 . CASSLGGLAGVETQYF TGCGCCAGCAGCCTCGGCGGCCTAGCGGGAGTAGAGACCCAGTACTTC
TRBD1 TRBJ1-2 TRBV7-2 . CASSLGDRGNGYTF TGTGCCAGCAGCTTAGGAGACAGGGGAAATGGCTACACCTTC
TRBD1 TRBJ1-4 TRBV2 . CASSFGTGSEKLFF TGTGCCAGCAGCTTCGGGACAGGGTCTGAAAAACTGTTTTTT
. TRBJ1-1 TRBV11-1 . CASSLDRDTEAFF TGTGCCAGCAGCTTAGACAGGGACACTGAAGCTTTCTTT